The 29 T cell receptor beta chains below come from one sample, sequenced in a study of patients with pleural tuberculosis. In TCRdb, the reads were re-called with MiXCR into one record per CDR3 protein. This table has 40,000 to 55,000 distinct CDR3 sequences, around 7% appearing once. Source of these receptors: a human donor with pleural tuberculosis.

This clonotype was counted many times. The chain has TRBV27 and TRBJ1-2; 9 bases match TRBD1. The CDR3 totals 14 residues. Germline CDR1 and CDR2: MNHEY and SMNVEV (reference sequence). Unmatched junction bases numbered 9, after V lost 5 bases and J lost 8 bases. The DNA for the CDR3 is TGTGCCAGCAGTCGAGGGGGACAGGGCGGAGGCTACACCTTC. This codes for CASSRGGQGGGYTF.

This clonotype was seen more than once but under ten times. Possible read error: a much larger clone is one base away. The rearrangement joins TRBV20-1 to TRBJ2-1, with D unresolved. Per the germline V gene, CDR1 is DFQATT and CDR2 is SNEGSKA (reference sequence). The CDR3 totals 11 residues. The CDR3 spells CSARNYNEQSF. CDR3 in DNA: TGCAGTGCCAGGAATTACAATGAGCAGTCCTTC.

This clonotype was recorded at least ten times. The chain recombines TRBV12-3 or TRBV12-4 with TRBJ1-3, with a tentative D call TRBD1 (5 bases). The CDR3 has 15 residues. With 6 bases removed from V and 0 bases from J, the gap between germline ends came to 12 bases. DNA for the CDR3: TGTGCCAGCAGGTCGACAGAAACCTCTGGAAACACCATATATTTT. Protein product: CASRSTETSGNTIYF.

The sample holds many counts of this clonotype. The rearrangement joins TRBV18 to TRBJ1-1, with 7 bases matching TRBD1. The CDR3 runs to 13 residues. V lost 4 bases and J lost 4; bases outside the gene matches: 3. Germline lookup yields CDR1 KGHSH and CDR2 LQKENI. Here the CDR3 reads CASSQGASTEAFF. In DNA, the CDR3 is TGTGCCAGCTCACAGGGGGCGAGCACTGAAGCTTTCTTT.

The table lists this clonotype with many counts. The chain recombines TRBV19 with TRBJ2-7; D remains ambiguous. V lost 3 bases and J 1 base, leaving 7 bases between the germline ends. CDR3 size: 13 residues. Germline CDR1 LNHDA, CDR2 SQIVND (reference sequence). The CDR3 reads CASSIGLSYEQYF. CDR3 sequence (DNA): TGTGCCAGTAGTATCGGGCTTTCCTACGAGCAGTACTTC. The whole variable domain, filled in from reference TRBV19 and TRBJ2-7, reads DGGITQSPKYLFRKEGQNVTLSCEQNLNHDAMYWYRQDPGQGLRLIYYSQIVNDFQKGDIAEGYSVSREKKESFPLTVTSAQKNPTAFYLCASSIGLSYEQYFGPGTRLTVT.

A few counts support this clonotype. A much larger clone lies a single base off, so this may be a read error. V and J are TRBV2 and TRBJ1-1; tentatively, D is TRBD1 (6 bases). The CDR3 contains 12 residues. Trimming removed 6 bases at V and 9 bases at J, with 14 bases between. Germline-derived CDR1 and CDR2 are SNHLY and FYNNEI. The CDR3 spells CASREGVGKAFF. The CDR3, as DNA: TGTGCCAGCAGAGAGGGGGTTGGTAAAGCTTTCTTT.

This clonotype was counted between two and nine times. This chain links TRBV18 with TRBJ2-7, with a tentative D call TRBD1 (5 bases). Germline V gives CDR1 KGHSH, CDR2 LQKENI. Trimming removed 4 bases from V and 0 bases from J, with 7 bases in between. This CDR3 is 13 amino acids long. CDR3 DNA sequence: TGTGCCAGCTCACGGACACCCTCCTACGAGCAGTACGTC. Its protein product is CASSRTPSYEQYV.

At least ten counts were recorded for this clonotype. Since a much larger clone is just one base distant, this may be a read error. V gene TRBV6-1 combines with J gene TRBJ1-3, with D hard to call. Deletions cut 6 bases from V and 8 bases from J, with 14 bases between. This CDR3 is 13 amino acids long. Per germline, CDR1 MNHNS and CDR2 SASEGT. DNA for the CDR3: TGTGCCAGCAGCCCCCCAGGTGCCGACACCATATATTTT. Its protein product is CASSPPGADTIYF.

V gene TRBV14 combines with J gene TRBJ1-1; maybe TRBD1 (6 bases). Germline CDR1 and CDR2: SGHDN and FVKESK. Trimming took 0 bases from V and 4 from J, leaving 18 bases between them. The CDR3 loop spans 17 amino acids. The CDR3 nucleotides are TGTGCCAGCAGCCAAGAGGAGCAGGGGAGAGTTGGCACTGAAGCTTTCTTT. It is translated as CASSQEEQGRVGTEAFF.

This clonotype was counted many times. CDR3 sequence reads: CASSLAADRVGGAFF. The CDR3 DNA reads TGTGCCAGCAGTTTGGCGGCGGACAGGGTCGGTGGAGCTTTCTTT. This sequence joins TRBV28 and TRBJ1-1, with 8 positions matching TRBD1. J was trimmed by 10 bases and V by 3 bases; bases with no gene match: 13. Germline CDR1 and CDR2: MDHEN and SYDVKM. The CDR3 contains 15 residues. Together with reference TRBV28 and TRBJ1-1, the CDR3 gives the full variable domain: DVKVTQSSRYLVKRTGEKVFLECVQDMDHENMFWYRQDPGLGLRLIYFSYDVKMKEKGDIPEGYSVSREKKERFSLILESASTNQTSMYLCASSLAADRVGGAFFGQGTRLTVV.

This clonotype has a count of ten or more. The chain recombines TRBV12-3 or TRBV12-4 with TRBJ2-7; 9 positions agree with TRBD1. This CDR3 is 12 amino acids long. The J segment lost 6 bases and the V segment lost 6 bases, leaving 3 bases of the junction unmatched. The chain's CDR3 is CASSLTGGEQYV. CDR3 sequence (DNA): TGTGCCAGCAGCCTGACAGGGGGCGAGCAGTACGTC.

As to this clonotype: This may be a read error: a much more frequent sequence differs by one nucleotide. The chain links TRBV19 to TRBJ1-1, with D unclear. Trimming shortened V by 6 bases and J by 4 bases, and 12 bases separated the two germline ends. The germline gives CDR1 LNHDA, CDR2 SQIVND (reference sequence). This CDR3 is 13 amino acids long. Here the CDR3 reads CASSFHTGTEAFF. The CDR3 DNA follows: TGTGCCAGTAGCTTTCACACGGGCACTGAAGCTTTCTTT.

This clonotype was counted a few times. The chain combines TRBV9 with TRBJ1-5; 8 bases map to TRBD1. The CDR3 is 15 amino acids. With V trimmed by 0 bases and J by 9 bases, 8 bases remained unmatched. Germline V CDR1 and CDR2: SGDLS, YYNGEE. CDR3 sequence reads: CASSVGVDRGLPQHF. The DNA of the CDR3 is TGTGCCAGCAGCGTAGGGGTCGACAGGGGTTTGCCCCAGCATTTT.

This clonotype has ten or more counts. This sequence joins TRBV19 and TRBJ2-1; D is perhaps TRBD2 (6 bases). Trimming pared 6 bases from V and 6 bases from J, leaving 15 bases between. CDR1 is LNHDA and CDR2 is SQIVND in the germline V gene (reference sequence). The CDR3 contains 14 residues. The chain's CDR3 is CASRTRMAGNEQFF. The CDR3 bases are TGTGCCAGTAGGACTAGAATGGCTGGCAATGAGCAGTTCTTC. The entire variable domain, with the rest obtained from reference TRBV19 and TRBJ2-1, is as follows: DGGITQSPKYLFRKEGQNVTLSCEQNLNHDAMYWYRQDPGQGLRLIYYSQIVNDFQKGDIAEGYSVSREKKESFPLTVTSAQKNPTAFYLCASRTRMAGNEQFFGPGTRLTVL.

This clonotype occurred many times. The chain joins TRBV12-3 or TRBV12-4 to TRBJ2-1, with TRBD2 matching 11 bases. Germline trimming cut 4 bases from V and 7 bases from J; bases unmatched to any gene: 9. The CDR3 is 16 residues long. CDR3 sequence reads: CASSSPTSGSGNEQFF. Here the CDR3 DNA reads TGTGCCAGCAGTTCTCCTACTAGCGGGAGTGGTAATGAGCAGTTCTTC.

This clonotype was counted a few times. The V gene is TRBV4-2, the J gene TRBJ1-2; D gene unclear. CDR1 LGHNA and CDR2 YNFKEQ come from the germline V gene. V lost 6 bases and J 1 base, leaving 6 bases between the germline ends. The CDR3 consists of 12 residues. CDR3 nucleotides: TGTGCCAGCAGGGAAGATAACTATGGCTACACCTTC. Protein product: CASREDNYGYTF.

This clonotype was detected many times. The chain recombines TRBV27 with TRBJ1-5; 7 bases are a match to TRBD1. With V trimmed by 3 bases and J by 3 bases, 5 bases remained unmatched. Germline V gene lookup returns CDR1 MNHEY and CDR2 SMNVEV (reference sequence). This CDR3 has 15 residues. DNA of the CDR3: TGTGCCAGCAGTTTCGACAGGGCCCCCAATCAGCCCCAGCATTTT. As protein: CASSFDRAPNQPQHF.

This clonotype was found many times. V and J are TRBV4-2 and TRBJ2-3, with TRBD1 identical over 10 bases. Germline V gene data show CDR1 as LGHNA and CDR2 as YNFKEQ. V gave up 0 bases and J gave up 3 bases; unmatched junction bases: 3. This CDR3 spans 16 amino acids. CDR3 loop: CASSQEGQGRTDTQYF. In DNA, the CDR3 is TGTGCCAGCAGCCAAGAGGGACAGGGGAGGACAGATACGCAGTATTTT.

This clonotype was counted many times. The CDR3 sequence: CASSFPDRVYEQYF. CDR3 nucleotides: TGTGCCAGCAGCTTCCCCGACAGGGTATACGAGCAGTACTTC. The J gene is TRBJ2-7, the V gene TRBV11-2; 7 positions agree with TRBD1. This CDR3 has 14 residues. Germline V gene data show CDR1 as SGHAT and CDR2 as FQNNGV. Trimming removed 3 bases from V and 4 bases from J; junction bases left unmatched: 6.

The table lists this clonotype with many counts. J is TRBJ1-1 and V is TRBV19; D is undetermined. With 7 bases removed from V and 0 bases from J, the gap between germline ends came to 9 bases. The CDR3 spans 13 residues. CDR1 LNHDA and CDR2 SQIVND come from the germline V gene (reference sequence). Written as DNA, the CDR3 is TGTGCCAGTACCCCGTTCATGAACACTGAAGCTTTCTTT. It encodes CASTPFMNTEAFF.

This clonotype has a count of ten or more. The V and J genes are TRBV19 and TRBJ2-1, with 7 positions matching TRBD2. Looked up from germline, CDR1 is LNHDA and CDR2 is SQIVND (reference sequence). The CDR3 is 14 residues long. V shed 4 bases, J shed 8 bases, and the junction held 8 bases outside the gene matches. The CDR3 here is CASSRSGMNDEQFF. CDR3 DNA sequence: TGTGCCAGTAGTAGGAGCGGGATGAACGATGAGCAGTTCTTC.

This clonotype was counted a few times. The rearrangement links TRBV5-1 to TRBJ2-7; no clear D. The CDR3 runs 15 residues. CDR1 and CDR2 from the germline V gene are SGHRS and YFSETQ. The V end lost 2 bases, the J end lost 0 bases, and 12 bases lay between the germline ends. Written as DNA, the CDR3 is TGCGCCAGCAGCTTCGCACATTTGAGCTCCTACGAGCAGTACTTC. Its translation is CASSFAHLSSYEQYF.

This clonotype appeared many times. This rearrangement joins TRBV20-1 to TRBJ2-5; 8 nucleotides align to TRBD2. This CDR3 comprises 14 residues. Germline lookup yields CDR1 DFQATT and CDR2 SNEGSKA (reference sequence). The V segment lost 5 bases and the J segment 5 bases; nucleotides outside the gene matches: 10. CDR3 nucleotides: TGCAGTGCTTCCGGGACTAGGGGATTGGAGACCCAGTACTTC. Its translation: CSASGTRGLETQYF.

This clonotype was recorded at least ten times. This chain joins TRBV12-3 or TRBV12-4 and TRBJ1-2, with TRBD1 matching over 7 bases. After removal of 0 bases from V and 3 bases from J, the junction contained 10 bases not matched to a gene. This CDR3 region has 17 residues. CDR3 in amino acids: CASSLAGLEGADYGYTF. In DNA, the CDR3 is TGTGCCAGCAGTTTAGCCGGCCTGGAGGGGGCAGACTATGGCTACACCTTC.

This clonotype was recorded at least ten times. The chain is built from TRBV20-1 and TRBJ1-1, with D possibly being TRBD1 (5 bases). This CDR3 region has 13 residues. V dropped 6 bases and J dropped 6 bases, with 17 bases sitting between them. CDR1 and CDR2 (germline): DFQATT, SNEGSKA (reference sequence). CDR3 amino acids: CSALVGLNSEAFF. The CDR3 DNA sequence: TGCAGTGCCCTAGTGGGGCTGAATTCTGAAGCTTTCTTT.

This clonotype was picked up many times. The chain combines TRBV12-3 or TRBV12-4 with TRBJ2-1; a weak D match, TRBD2 (6 bases). V lost 8 bases and J 6 bases, leaving 20 bases between the germline ends. This CDR3 is 15 amino acids long. The CDR3 is CASALGRLVSNEQFF. In DNA form, the CDR3 reads TGTGCCAGCGCCCTGGGTCGACTAGTGAGCAATGAGCAGTTCTTC.

This clonotype appeared many times. The chain has TRBV27 and TRBJ2-7; a possible D gene is TRBD2 (6 bases). The CDR3 covers 16 residues. V dropped 0 bases and J dropped 3 bases, with 15 bases sitting between them. Germline V lookup: CDR1 MNHEY, CDR2 SMNVEV (reference sequence). The CDR3 reads CASSLSSGGLNYEQYF. The DNA of the CDR3 is TGTGCCAGCAGTTTATCGTCCGGAGGGTTAAACTACGAGCAGTACTTC.

This rearrangement joins TRBV9 to TRBJ2-2, with D unresolved. CDR1 is SGDLS, CDR2 YYNGEE, per germline. The CDR3 spans 13 residues. V lost 3 bases and J lost 2, with 5 bases in between. The CDR3 DNA reads as TGTGCCAGCAGCGGAGATAACACCGGGGAGCTGTTTTTT. Protein: CASSGDNTGELFF.

This clonotype was seen ten or more times. The chain is built from TRBV6-2 or TRBV6-3 and TRBJ2-7, with D possibly matching TRBD2 (5 bases). CDR1 and CDR2 (germline): MNHEY, SVGEGT. This CDR3 is 13 amino acids long. Trimming left V 5 bases short and J 3 bases short, with 11 bases between. Written as DNA, the CDR3 is TGTGCCAGCAGTCCCCTCGCGGGCTACGAGCAGTACGTC. This sequence encodes CASSPLAGYEQYV.